This entry concerns a single TCR beta chain. The sample comes from a study of T-cell reconstitution after alpha-beta-depleted transplantation in children. V was pared by 5 bases and J by 2 bases, with 16 bases between. Germline lookup yields CDR1 SGHNT and CDR2 YENEEA. The CDR3 consists of 15 residues. Using unique molecular identifiers, the investigators prepared the TCRbeta library. MiXCR, run by TCRdb on the PCR reads, gives a single entry per CDR3 protein. The data show around 200,000 distinct CDR3 sequences, roughly 6.8% seen once. The TCR comes from a human donor who donated a stem cell graft to a child with Wiskott-Aldrich syndrome. The rearrangement uses TRBV11-3 and TRBJ2-7, with D perhaps being TRBD1 or TRBD2 (5 bases each). The sample was PBMCs from the stem cell graft donor, taken from the stem cell graft. Written as DNA, the CDR3 is TGTGCCAGCAGCCTGGGACCGAGGGACCCCTACGAGCAGTACTTC. It encodes CASSLGPRDPYEQYF.